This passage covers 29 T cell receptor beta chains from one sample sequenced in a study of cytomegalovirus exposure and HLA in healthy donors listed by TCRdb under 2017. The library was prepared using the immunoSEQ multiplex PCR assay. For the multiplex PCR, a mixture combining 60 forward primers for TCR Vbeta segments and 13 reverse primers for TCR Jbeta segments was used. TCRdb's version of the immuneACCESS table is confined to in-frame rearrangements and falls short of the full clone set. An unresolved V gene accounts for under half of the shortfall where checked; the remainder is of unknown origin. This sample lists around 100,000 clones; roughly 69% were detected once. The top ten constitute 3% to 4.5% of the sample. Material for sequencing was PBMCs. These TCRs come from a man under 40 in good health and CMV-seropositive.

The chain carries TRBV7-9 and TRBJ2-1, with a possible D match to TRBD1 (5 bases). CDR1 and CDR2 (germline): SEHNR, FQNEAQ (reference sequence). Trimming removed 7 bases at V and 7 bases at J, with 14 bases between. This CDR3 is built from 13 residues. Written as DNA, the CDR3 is TGTGCCAGCATTGTGTCAGGGATGAATGAGCAGTTCTTC. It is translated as CASIVSGMNEQFF.

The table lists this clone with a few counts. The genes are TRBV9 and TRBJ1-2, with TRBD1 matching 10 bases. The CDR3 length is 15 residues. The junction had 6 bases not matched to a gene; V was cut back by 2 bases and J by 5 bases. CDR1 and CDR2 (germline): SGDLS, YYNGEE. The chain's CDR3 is CASSVGTGAQYGYTF. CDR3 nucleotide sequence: TGTGCCAGCAGCGTCGGGACAGGGGCTCAATATGGCTACACCTTC.

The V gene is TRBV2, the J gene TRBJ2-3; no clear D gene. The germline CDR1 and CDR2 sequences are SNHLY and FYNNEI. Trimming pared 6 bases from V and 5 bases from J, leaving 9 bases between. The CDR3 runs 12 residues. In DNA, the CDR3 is TGTGCCAGCAGAGCCCCTGGAGATACGCAGTATTTT. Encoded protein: CASRAPGDTQYF.

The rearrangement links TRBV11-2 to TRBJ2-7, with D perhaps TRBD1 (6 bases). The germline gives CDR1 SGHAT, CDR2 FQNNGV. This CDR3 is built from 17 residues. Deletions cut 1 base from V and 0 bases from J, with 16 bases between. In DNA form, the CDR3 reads TGTGCCAGCAGCTTAGGAGGGTACGGACAGATCTCCTACGAGCAGTACTTC. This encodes CASSLGGYGQISYEQYF.

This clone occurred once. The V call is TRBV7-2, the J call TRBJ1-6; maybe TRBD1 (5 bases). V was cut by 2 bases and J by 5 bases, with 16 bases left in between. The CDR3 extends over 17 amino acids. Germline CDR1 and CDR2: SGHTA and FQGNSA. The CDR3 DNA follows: TGTGCCAGCAGCTTAAATACCTTCAGGGTTAATAATTCACCCCTCCACTTT. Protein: CASSLNTFRVNNSPLHF. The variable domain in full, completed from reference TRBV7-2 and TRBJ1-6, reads GAGVSQSPSNKVTEKGKDVELRCDPISGHTALYWYRQSLGQGLEFLIYFQGNSAPDKSGLPSDRFSAERTGGSVSTLTIQRTQQEDSAVYLCASSLNTFRVNNSPLHFGNGTRLTVT.

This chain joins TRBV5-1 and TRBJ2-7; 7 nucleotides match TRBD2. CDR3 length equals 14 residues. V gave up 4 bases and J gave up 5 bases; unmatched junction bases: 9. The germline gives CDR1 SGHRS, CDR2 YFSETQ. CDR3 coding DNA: TGCGCCAGCAGCCCAGGGACGGGAGGTGACGAGCAGTACTTC. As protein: CASSPGTGGDEQYF.

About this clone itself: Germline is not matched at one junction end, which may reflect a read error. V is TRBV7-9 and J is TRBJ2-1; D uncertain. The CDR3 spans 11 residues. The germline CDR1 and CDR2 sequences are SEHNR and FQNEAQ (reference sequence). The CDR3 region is CSSSLYNEQFF. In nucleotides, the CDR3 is TGTTCCAGCAGTCTTTACAATGAGCAGTTCTTC.

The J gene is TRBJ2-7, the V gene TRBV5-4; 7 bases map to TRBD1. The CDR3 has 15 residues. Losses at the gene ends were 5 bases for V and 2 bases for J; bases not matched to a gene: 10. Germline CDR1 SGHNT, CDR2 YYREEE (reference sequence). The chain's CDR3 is CASRNRDSMTYEQYF. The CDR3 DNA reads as TGTGCCAGCAGGAACCGGGACAGCATGACCTACGAGCAGTACTTC.

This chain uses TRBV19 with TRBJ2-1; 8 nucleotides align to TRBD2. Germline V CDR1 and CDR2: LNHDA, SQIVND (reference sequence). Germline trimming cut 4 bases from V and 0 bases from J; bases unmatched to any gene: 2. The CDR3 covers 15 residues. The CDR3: CASSSGGSSYNEQFF. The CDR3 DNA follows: TGTGCCAGTAGTAGCGGGGGGAGCTCCTACAATGAGCAGTTCTTC. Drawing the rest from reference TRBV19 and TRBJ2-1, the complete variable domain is DGGITQSPKYLFRKEGQNVTLSCEQNLNHDAMYWYRQDPGQGLRLIYYSQIVNDFQKGDIAEGYSVSREKKESFPLTVTSAQKNPTAFYLCASSSGGSSYNEQFFGPGTRLTVL.

The CDR3 coding sequence is TGTGCCAGCAGTCCCCTAGTGACTGAAGCTTTCTTT. Protein product: CASSPLVTEAFF. The genes are TRBV28 and TRBJ1-1, with D unclear. The germline V and J ends were trimmed by 5 bases and 5 bases, with 9 bases remaining between them. The CDR3 consists of 12 residues. Germline lookup yields CDR1 MDHEN and CDR2 SYDVKM. Variable domain in full (rest from reference TRBV28 and TRBJ1-1): DVKVTQSSRYLVKRTGEKVFLECVQDMDHENMFWYRQDPGLGLRLIYFSYDVKMKEKGDIPEGYSVSREKKERFSLILESASTNQTSMYLCASSPLVTEAFFGQGTRLTVV.

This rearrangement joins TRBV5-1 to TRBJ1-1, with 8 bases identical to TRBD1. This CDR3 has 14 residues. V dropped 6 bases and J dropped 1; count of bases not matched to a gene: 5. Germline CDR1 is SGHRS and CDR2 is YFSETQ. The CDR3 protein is CASTPGQGNTEAFF. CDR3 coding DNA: TGCGCCAGCACCCCAGGACAGGGGAACACTGAAGCTTTCTTT. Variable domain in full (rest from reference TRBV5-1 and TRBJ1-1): KAGVTQTPRYLIKTRGQQVTLSCSPISGHRSVSWYQQTPGQGLQFLFEYFSETQRNKGNFPGRFSGRQFSNSRSEMNVSTLELGDSALYLCASTPGQGNTEAFFGQGTRLTVV.

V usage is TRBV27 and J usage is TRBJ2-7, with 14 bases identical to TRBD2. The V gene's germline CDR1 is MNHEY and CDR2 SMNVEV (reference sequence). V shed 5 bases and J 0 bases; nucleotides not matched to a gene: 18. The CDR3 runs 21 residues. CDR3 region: CASSPPRWTSGGPHSSYEQYF. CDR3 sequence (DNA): TGTGCCAGCAGTCCTCCAAGATGGACTAGCGGGGGGCCTCACAGCTCCTACGAGCAGTACTTC.

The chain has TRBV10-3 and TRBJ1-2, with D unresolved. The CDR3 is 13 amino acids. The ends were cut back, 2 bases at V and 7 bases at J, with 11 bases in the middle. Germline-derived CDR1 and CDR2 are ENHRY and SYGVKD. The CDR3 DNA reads TGTGCCATCAGTGAGACCCTGTTTAGTGGCTACACCTTC. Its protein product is CAISETLFSGYTF.

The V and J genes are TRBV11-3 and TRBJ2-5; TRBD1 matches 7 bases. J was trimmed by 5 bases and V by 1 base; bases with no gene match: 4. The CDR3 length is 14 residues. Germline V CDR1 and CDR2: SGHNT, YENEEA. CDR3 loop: CASSLGRGTETQYF. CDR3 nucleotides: TGTGCCAGCAGCTTAGGCAGGGGGACGGAGACCCAGTACTTC.

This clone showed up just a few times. The CDR3 nucleotides are TGTGCCAGCAGCAATCCAGGTCAGTCGCTTTACGAGCAGTACTTC. It codes for CASSNPGQSLYEQYF. The chain recombines TRBV5-4 with TRBJ2-7; unclear D gene. V lost 4 bases and J lost 4, with 18 bases in between. Looked up from germline, CDR1 is SGHNT and CDR2 is YYREEE (reference sequence). This CDR3 is 15 amino acids long.

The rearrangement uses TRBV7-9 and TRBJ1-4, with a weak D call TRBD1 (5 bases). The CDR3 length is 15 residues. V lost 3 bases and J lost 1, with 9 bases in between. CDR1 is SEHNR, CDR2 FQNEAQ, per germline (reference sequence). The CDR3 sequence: CASSLGGVTNEKLFF. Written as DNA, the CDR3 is TGTGCCAGCAGCTTGGGGGGGGTAACTAATGAAAAACTGTTTTTT.

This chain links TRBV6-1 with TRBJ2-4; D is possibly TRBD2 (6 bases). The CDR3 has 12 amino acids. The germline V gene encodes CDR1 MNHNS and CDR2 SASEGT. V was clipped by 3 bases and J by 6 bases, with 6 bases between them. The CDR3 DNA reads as TGTGCCAGCAGTGAGGGAGGAAACATTCAGTACTTC. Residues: CASSEGGNIQYF.

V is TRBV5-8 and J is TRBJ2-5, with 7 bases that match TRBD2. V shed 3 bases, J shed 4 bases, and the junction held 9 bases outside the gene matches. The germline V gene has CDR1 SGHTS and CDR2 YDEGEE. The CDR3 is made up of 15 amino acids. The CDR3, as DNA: TGTGCCAGCAGCTCGGGGGGAGGGAGGATAGAGACCCAGTACTTC. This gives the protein CASSSGGGRIETQYF.

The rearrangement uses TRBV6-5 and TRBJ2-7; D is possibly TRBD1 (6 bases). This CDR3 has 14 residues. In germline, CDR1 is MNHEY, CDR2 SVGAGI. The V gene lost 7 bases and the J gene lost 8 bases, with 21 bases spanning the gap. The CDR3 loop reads CASTPTTQGHQQYF. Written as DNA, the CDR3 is TGTGCCAGCACCCCCACGACCCAGGGACACCAGCAGTACTTC.

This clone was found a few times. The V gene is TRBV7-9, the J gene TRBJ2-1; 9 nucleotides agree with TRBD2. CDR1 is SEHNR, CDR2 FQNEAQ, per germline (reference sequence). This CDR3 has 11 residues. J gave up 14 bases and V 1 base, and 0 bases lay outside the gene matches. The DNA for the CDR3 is TGTGCCAGCAGCTTAGGACTAGCGGAGTTCTTC. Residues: CASSLGLAEFF.

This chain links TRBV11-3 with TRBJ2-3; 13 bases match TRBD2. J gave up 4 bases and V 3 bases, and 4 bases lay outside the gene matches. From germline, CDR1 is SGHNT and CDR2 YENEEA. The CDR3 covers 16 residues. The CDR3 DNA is TGTGCCAGCAGCTTGGGACTAGCGGGGTTTTCAGATACGCAGTATTTT. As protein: CASSLGLAGFSDTQYF.

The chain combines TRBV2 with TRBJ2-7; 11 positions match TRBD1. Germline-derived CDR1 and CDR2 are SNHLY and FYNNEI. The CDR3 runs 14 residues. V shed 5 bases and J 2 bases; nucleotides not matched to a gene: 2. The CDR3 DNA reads TGTGCCAGCAGTACGGACAGGGGGCCCTACGAGCAGTACTTC. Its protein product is CASSTDRGPYEQYF.

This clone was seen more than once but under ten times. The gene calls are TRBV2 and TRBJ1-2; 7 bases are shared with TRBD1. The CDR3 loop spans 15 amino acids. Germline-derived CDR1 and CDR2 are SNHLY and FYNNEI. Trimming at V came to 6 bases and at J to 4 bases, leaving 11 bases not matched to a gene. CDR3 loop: CASRGGQANLYGYTF. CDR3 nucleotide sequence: TGTGCCAGCAGGGGCGGACAGGCGAATCTCTATGGCTACACCTTC.

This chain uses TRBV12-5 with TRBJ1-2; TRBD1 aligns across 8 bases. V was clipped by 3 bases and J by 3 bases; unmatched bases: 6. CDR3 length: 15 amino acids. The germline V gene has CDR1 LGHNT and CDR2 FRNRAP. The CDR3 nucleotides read TGTGCTAGTGGTTTTTACCCAGGGGGCCACTATGGCTACACCTTC. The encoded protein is CASGFYPGGHYGYTF.

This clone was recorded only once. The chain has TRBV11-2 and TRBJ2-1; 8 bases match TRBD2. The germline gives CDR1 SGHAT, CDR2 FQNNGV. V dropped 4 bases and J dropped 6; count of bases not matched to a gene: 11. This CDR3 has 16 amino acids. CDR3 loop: CASSSLGGGNLNEQFF. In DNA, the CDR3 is TGTGCCAGCAGCTCCCTCGGCGGGGGGAACCTCAATGAGCAGTTCTTC.

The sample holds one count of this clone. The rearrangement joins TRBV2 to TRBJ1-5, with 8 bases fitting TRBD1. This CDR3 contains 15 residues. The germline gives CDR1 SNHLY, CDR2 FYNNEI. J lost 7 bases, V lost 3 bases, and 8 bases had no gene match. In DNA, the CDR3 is TGTGCCAGCAGTGACTCCGACAGGGGAAGACAGCCCCAGCATTTT. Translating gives CASSDSDRGRQPQHF.

CDR3 residues: CATSRAPNSPLHF. DNA for the CDR3: TGTGCCACCAGCAGAGCCCCGAATTCACCCCTCCACTTT. The chain links TRBV15 to TRBJ1-6, with no clear D. V lost 1 base, J lost 7 bases, and 5 bases lay in between. The CDR3 sequence is 13 residues long. Germline V gene sequence: CDR1 LNHNV, CDR2 YYDKDF (reference sequence).

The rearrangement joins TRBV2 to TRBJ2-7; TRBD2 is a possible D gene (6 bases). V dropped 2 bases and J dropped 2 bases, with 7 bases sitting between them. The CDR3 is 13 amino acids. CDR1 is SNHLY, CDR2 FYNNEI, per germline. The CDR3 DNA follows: TGTGCCAGCAGTGAATGGGGGGCCTACGAGCAGTACTTC. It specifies CASSEWGAYEQYF.

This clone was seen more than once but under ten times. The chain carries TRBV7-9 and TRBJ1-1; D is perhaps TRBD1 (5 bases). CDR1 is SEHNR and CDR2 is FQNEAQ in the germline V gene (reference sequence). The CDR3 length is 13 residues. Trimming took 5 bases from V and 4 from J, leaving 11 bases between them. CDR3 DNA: TGTGCCAGCAGCAGGGGTGGCGGCACTGAAGCTTTCTTT. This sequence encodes CASSRGGGTEAFF. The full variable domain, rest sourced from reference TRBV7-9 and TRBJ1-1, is DTGVSQNPRHKITKRGQNVTFRCDPISEHNRLYWYRQTLGQGPEFLTYFQNEAQLEKSRLLSDRFSAERPKGSFSTLEIQRTEQGDSAMYLCASSRGGGTEAFFGQGTRLTVV.